What follows are 2 T cell receptor beta chains derived from one specimen sequenced in a study of blood T cell repertoires in COVID-19. Method: immunoSEQ multiplex PCR; TCRdb's copy keeps in-frame clones and lacks some. The sample has roughly 150,000 clones; approximately 85% are singletons. Input material: peripheral blood. The source is a man in his forties or fifties with acute or convalescent COVID-19.

The chain couples TRBV27 to TRBJ1-5, with unresolved D. This CDR3 spans 16 amino acids. V was clipped by 6 bases and J by 5 bases, with 20 bases between them. The germline CDR1 and CDR2 sequences are MNHEY and SMNVEV (reference sequence). The CDR3 protein is CASSHTKSDWHQPQHF. In DNA form, the CDR3 reads TGTGCCAGCAGCCATACCAAATCCGATTGGCATCAGCCCCAGCATTTT.

This clone occurred once. The V and J genes are TRBV19 and TRBJ2-7, with 8 bases aligning to TRBD1. The junction had 3 bases not matched to a gene; V was cut back by 5 bases and J by 3 bases. The CDR3 contains 13 residues. Germline assignment: CDR1 LNHDA and CDR2 SQIVND (reference sequence). The CDR3 DNA sequence: TGTGCCAGTAGTGACAGGGGAATCTACGAGCAGTACTTC. Protein sequence: CASSDRGIYEQYF. The variable domain in full, with the rest retrieved from reference TRBV19 and TRBJ2-7, is DGGITQSPKYLFRKEGQNVTLSCEQNLNHDAMYWYRQDPGQGLRLIYYSQIVNDFQKGDIAEGYSVSREKKESFPLTVTSAQKNPTAFYLCASSDRGIYEQYFGPGTRLTVT.